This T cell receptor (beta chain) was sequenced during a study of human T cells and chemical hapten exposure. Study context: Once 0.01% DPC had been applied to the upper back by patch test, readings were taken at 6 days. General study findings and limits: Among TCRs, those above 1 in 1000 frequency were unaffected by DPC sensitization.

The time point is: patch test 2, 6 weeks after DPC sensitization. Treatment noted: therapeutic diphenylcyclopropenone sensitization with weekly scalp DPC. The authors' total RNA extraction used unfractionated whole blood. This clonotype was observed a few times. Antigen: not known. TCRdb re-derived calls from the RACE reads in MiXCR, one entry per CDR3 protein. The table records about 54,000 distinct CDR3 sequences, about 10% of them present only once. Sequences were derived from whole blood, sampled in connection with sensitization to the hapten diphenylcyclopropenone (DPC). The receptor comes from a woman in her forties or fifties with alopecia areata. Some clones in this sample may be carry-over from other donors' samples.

This CDR3 reads CASSQDPGIKGQPQHF. The CDR3 bases are TGCGCCAGCAGCCAAGATCCAGGAATCAAGGGGCAGCCCCAGCATTTT. The chain recombines TRBV4-3 with TRBJ1-5; TRBD1 might be the D (5 bases). The CDR3 loop spans 16 amino acids. Per germline, CDR1 LGHNA and CDR2 YSLEER. Trimming took 0 bases from V and 7 from J, leaving 16 bases between them.